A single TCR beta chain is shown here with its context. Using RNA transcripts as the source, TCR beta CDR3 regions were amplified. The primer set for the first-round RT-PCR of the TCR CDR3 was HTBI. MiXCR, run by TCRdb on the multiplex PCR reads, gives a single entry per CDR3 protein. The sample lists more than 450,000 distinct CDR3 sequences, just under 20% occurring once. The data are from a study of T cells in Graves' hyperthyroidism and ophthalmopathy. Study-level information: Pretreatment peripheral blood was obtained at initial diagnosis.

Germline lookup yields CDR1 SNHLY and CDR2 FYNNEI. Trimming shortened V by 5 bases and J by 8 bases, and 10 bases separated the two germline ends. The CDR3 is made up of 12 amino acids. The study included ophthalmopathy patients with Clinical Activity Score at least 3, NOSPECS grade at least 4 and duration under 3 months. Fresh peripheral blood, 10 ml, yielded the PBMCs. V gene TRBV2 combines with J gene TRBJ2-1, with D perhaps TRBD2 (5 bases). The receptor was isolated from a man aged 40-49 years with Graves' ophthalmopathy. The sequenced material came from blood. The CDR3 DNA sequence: TGTGCCAGCAGTCGCCGCGGGTATGAGCAGTTCTTC. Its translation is CASSRRGYEQFF.